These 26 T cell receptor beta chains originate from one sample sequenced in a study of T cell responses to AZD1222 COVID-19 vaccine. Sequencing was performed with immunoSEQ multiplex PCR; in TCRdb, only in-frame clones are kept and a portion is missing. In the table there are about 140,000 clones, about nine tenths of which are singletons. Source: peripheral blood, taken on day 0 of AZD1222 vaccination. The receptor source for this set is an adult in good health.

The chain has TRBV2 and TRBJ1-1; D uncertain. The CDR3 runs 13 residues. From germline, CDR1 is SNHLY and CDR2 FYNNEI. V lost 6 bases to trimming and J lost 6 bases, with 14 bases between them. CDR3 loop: CASRIDRVSEAFF. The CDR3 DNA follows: TGTGCCAGCAGGATTGACCGGGTGTCTGAAGCTTTCTTT.

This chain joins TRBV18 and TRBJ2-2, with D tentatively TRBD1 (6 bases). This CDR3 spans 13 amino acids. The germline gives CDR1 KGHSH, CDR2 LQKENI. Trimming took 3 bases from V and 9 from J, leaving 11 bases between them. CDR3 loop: CASSPGTGRELFF. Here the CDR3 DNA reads TGTGCCAGCTCACCCGGCACAGGGAGGGAGCTGTTTTTT.

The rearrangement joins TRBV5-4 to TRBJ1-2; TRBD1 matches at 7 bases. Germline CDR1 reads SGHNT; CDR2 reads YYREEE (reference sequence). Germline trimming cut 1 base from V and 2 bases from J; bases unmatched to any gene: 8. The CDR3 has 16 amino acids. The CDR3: CASSLNVGDRNYGYTF. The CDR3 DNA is TGTGCCAGCAGCTTGAACGTGGGGGACAGAAACTATGGCTACACCTTC.

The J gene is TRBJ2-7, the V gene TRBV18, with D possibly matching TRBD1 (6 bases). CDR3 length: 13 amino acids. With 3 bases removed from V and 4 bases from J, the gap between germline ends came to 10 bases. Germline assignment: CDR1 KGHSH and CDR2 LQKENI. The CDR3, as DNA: TGTGCCAGCTCACCCGGGACATTATACGAGCAGTACTTC. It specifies CASSPGTLYEQYF.

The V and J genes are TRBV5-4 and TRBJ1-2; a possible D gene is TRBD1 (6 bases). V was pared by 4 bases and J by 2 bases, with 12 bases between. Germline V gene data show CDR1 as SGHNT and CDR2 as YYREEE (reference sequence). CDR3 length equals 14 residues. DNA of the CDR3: TGTGCCAGCAGCCACAGGGAGGTAAACTATGGCTACACCTTC. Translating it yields CASSHREVNYGYTF.

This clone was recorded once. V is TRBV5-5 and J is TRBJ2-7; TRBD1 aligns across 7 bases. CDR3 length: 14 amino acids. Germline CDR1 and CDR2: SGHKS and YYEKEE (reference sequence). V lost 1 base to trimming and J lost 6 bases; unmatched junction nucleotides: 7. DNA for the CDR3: TGTGCCAGCAGCTTGAACAGGGGCTACGGCGAGCAGTACTTC. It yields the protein CASSLNRGYGEQYF. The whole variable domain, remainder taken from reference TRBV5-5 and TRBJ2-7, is DAGVTQSPTHLIKTRGQQVTLRCSPISGHKSVSWYQQVLGQGPQFIFQYYEKEERGRGNFPDRFSARQFPNYSSELNVNALLLGDSALYLCASSLNRGYGEQYFGPGTRLTVT.

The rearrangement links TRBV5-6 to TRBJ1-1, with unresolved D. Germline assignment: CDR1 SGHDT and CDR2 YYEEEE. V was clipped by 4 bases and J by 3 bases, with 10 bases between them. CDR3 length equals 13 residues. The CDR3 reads CASSPSRYTEAFF. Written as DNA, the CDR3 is TGTGCCAGCAGCCCATCCAGATACACTGAAGCTTTCTTT.

CDR3 coding DNA: TGCAGCGTTGAAGAACAGGGACTTGTTCGTGGCTACACCTTC. Protein sequence: CSVEEQGLVRGYTF. This chain joins TRBV29-1 and TRBJ1-2, with D perhaps TRBD1 (6 bases). CDR3 length equals 14 residues. The V gene's germline CDR1 is SQVTM and CDR2 ANQGSEA. Trimming took 0 bases from V and 7 from J, leaving 15 bases between them. Complete variable domain (other parts from reference TRBV29-1 and TRBJ1-2): SAVISQKPSRDICQRGTSLTIQCQVDSQVTMMFWYRQQPGQSLTLIATANQGSEATYESGFVIDKFPISRPNLTFSTLTVSNMSPEDSSIYLCSVEEQGLVRGYTFGSGTRLTVV.

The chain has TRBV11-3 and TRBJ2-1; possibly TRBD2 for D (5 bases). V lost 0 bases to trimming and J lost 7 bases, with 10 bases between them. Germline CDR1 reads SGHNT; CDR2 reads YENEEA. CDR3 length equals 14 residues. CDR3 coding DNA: TGTGCCAGCAGCTTAGATCCTAGCCGGAATGAGCAGTTCTTC. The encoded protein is CASSLDPSRNEQFF.

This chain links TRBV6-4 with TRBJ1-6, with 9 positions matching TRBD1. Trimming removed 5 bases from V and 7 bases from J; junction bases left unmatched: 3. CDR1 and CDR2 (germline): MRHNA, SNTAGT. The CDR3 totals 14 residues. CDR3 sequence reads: CASSPGTGNSPLHF. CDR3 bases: TGTGCCAGCAGTCCCGGGACAGGGAATTCACCCCTCCACTTT.

This chain's CDR3 is CASKEAGGEGQPQHF. CDR3 nucleotides: TGTGCTTCGAAGGAGGCCGGAGGGGAGGGTCAGCCCCAGCATTTT. The rearrangement uses TRBV6-5 and TRBJ1-5; maybe TRBD1 (5 bases). The CDR3 loop spans 15 amino acids. Germline lookup yields CDR1 MNHEY and CDR2 SVGAGI.

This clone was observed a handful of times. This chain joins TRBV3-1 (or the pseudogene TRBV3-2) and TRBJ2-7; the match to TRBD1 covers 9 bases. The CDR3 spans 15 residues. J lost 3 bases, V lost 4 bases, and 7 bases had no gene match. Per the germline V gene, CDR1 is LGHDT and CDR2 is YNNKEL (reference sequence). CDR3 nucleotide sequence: TGTGCCAGCAGCCTCAAGGGACAGGGAGGCTACGAGCAGTACTTC. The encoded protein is CASSLKGQGGYEQYF.

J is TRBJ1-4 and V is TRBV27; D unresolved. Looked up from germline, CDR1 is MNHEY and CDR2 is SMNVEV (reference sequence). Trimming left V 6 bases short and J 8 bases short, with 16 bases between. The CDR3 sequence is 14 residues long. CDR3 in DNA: TGTGCCAGCAGCCAGACGGGCCTTGAGGAAAAACTGTTTTTT. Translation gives CASSQTGLEEKLFF.

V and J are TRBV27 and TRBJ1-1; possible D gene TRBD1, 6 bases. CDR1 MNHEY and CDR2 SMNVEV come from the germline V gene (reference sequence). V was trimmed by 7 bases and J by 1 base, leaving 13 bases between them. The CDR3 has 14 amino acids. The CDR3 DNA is TGTGCCAGCACTCGTCAGGGGAAGAACACTGAAGCTTTCTTT. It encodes CASTRQGKNTEAFF.

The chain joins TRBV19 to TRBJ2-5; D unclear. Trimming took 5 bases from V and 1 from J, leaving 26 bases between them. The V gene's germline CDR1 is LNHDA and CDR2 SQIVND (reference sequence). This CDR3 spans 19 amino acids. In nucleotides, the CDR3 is TGTGCCAGTAGTGTCGACCGACACCACCCATTTGTAGTCCAAGAGACCCAGTACTTC. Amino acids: CASSVDRHHPFVVQETQYF.

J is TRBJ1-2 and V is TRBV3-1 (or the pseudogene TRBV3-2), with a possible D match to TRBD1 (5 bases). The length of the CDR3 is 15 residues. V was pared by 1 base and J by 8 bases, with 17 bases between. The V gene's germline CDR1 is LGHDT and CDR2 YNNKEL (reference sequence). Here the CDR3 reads CASSQVGTAYGGYTF. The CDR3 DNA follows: TGTGCCAGCAGCCAAGTTGGGACGGCCTATGGAGGCTACACCTTC.

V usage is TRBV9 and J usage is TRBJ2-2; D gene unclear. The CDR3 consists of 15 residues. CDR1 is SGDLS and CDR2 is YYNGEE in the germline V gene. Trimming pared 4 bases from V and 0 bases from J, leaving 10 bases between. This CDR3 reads CASSPPGANTGELFF. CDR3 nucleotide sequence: TGTGCCAGCAGCCCCCCCGGCGCGAACACCGGGGAGCTGTTTTTT.

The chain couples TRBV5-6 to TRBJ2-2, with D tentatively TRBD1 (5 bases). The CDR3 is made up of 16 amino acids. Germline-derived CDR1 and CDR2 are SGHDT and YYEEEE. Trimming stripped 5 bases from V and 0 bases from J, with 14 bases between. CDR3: CASSYRGAPNTGELFF. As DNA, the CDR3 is TGTGCCAGCAGTTATAGGGGCGCACCGAACACCGGGGAGCTGTTTTTT.

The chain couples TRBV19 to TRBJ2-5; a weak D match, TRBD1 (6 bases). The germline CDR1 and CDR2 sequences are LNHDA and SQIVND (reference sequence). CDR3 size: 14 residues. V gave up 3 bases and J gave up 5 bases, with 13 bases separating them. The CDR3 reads CASSIGQSRETQYF. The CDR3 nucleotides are TGTGCCAGTAGTATTGGACAGTCCAGGGAGACCCAGTACTTC.

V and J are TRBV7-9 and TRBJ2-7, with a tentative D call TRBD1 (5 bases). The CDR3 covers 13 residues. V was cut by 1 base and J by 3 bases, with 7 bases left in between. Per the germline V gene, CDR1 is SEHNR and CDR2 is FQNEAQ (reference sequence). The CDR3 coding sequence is TGTGCCAGCAGCTTAGGTAGGGGCTACGAGCAGTACTTC. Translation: CASSLGRGYEQYF.

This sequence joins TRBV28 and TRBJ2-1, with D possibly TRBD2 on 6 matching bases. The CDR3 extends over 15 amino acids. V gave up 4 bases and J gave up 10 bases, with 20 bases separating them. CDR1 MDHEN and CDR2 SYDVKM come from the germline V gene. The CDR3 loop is CASSSLAGGKGEQFF. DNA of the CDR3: TGTGCCAGCAGTTCCCTAGCAGGAGGGAAGGGGGAGCAGTTCTTC.

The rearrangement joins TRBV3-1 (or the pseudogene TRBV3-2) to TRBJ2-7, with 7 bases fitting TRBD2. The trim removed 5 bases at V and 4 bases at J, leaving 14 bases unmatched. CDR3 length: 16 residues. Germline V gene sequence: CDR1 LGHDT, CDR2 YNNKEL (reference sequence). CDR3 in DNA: TGTGCCAGCAGCGAGCCATCCCTGGGAGGGCGGTACGAGCAGTACTTC. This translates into CASSEPSLGGRYEQYF.

Here the CDR3 DNA reads TGTGCCAGTAGTATAGTGGCAGGGTTCGAAGCTTTCTTT. Encoded protein: CASSIVAGFEAFF. The chain employs TRBV19 and TRBJ1-1, with a weak D call TRBD1 (5 bases). Germline-derived CDR1 and CDR2 are LNHDA and SQIVND (reference sequence). The CDR3 totals 13 residues. V was shortened by 1 base and J by 8 bases, with 11 bases between the two germline ends.

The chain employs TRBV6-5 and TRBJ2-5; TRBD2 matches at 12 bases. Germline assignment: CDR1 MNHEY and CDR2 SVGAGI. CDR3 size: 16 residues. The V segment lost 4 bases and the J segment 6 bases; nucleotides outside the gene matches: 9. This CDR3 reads CASSSAGLAGLKTQYF. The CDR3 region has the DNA TGTGCCAGCAGTTCCGCAGGACTAGCGGGGTTGAAGACCCAGTACTTC.

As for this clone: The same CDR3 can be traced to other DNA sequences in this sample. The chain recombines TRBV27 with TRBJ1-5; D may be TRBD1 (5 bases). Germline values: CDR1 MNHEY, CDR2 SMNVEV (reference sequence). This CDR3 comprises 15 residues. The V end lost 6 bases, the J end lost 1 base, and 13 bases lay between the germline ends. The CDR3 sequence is CASRQIWGSNQPQHF. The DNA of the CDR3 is TGTGCCAGCAGACAAATTTGGGGCAGCAATCAGCCCCAGCATTTT.

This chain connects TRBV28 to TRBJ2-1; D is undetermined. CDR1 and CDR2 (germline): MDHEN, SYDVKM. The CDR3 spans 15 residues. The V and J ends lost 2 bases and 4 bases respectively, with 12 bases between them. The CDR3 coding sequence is TGTGCCAGCAGTTTAGTGTCTGTTGGGTACAATGAGCAGTTCTTC. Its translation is CASSLVSVGYNEQFF. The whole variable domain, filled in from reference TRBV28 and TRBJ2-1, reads DVKVTQSSRYLVKRTGEKVFLECVQDMDHENMFWYRQDPGLGLRLIYFSYDVKMKEKGDIPEGYSVSREKKERFSLILESASTNQTSMYLCASSLVSVGYNEQFFGPGTRLTVL.